A single sample is the source of the 23 T cell receptor beta chains below, sequenced in a study of blood T cell repertoires in COVID-19. TCRdb's copy holds only in-frame clones and misses some; the assay was immunoSEQ multiplex PCR. Among 85,000 to 110,000 clones, around nine tenths were seen once, and the ten largest hold roughly a sixth. Specimen: peripheral blood. The receptors were sampled from a woman older than 75 in a cohort sampled during active COVID-19.

The J gene is TRBJ2-3, the V gene TRBV6-2 or TRBV6-3; D perhaps matches TRBD2 (6 bases). The germline V gene has CDR1 MNHEY and CDR2 SVGEGT. V was shortened by 2 bases and J by 0 bases, with 15 bases between the two germline ends. This CDR3 comprises 17 residues. CDR3 nucleotide sequence: TGTGCCAGCAGTTACGGGGCGGGGCGCACAAGCACAGATACGCAGTATTTT. Protein product: CASSYGAGRTSTDTQYF.

For the CDR3, the DNA is TGTGCCAGCAGCCAGGGAGGGAAAGAGACCCAGTACTTC. Its translation: CASSQGGKETQYF. This chain uses TRBV4-2 with TRBJ2-5; 7 nucleotides match TRBD2. V lost 3 bases and J lost 3; bases outside the gene matches: 1. Germline V CDR1 and CDR2: LGHNA, YNFKEQ. CDR3 length equals 13 residues.

V gene TRBV7-8 combines with J gene TRBJ2-2, with D tentatively TRBD2 (5 bases). Germline V gives CDR1 SGHVS, CDR2 FQNEAQ. V was trimmed by 3 bases and J by 8 bases, leaving 13 bases between them. The CDR3 totals 14 residues. DNA of the CDR3: TGTGCCAGCAGCTTGGGAGTCTCAGTAGGGGAGCTGTTTTTT. This encodes CASSLGVSVGELFF.

The chain has TRBV6-1 and TRBJ2-1; D gene ambiguous. V lost 3 bases to trimming and J lost 3 bases, with 12 bases between them. Germline lookup yields CDR1 MNHNS and CDR2 SASEGT. There are 15 residues in the CDR3. Written as DNA, the CDR3 is TGTGCCAGCAGTGACGCGAGTTCCGGCTACAATGAGCAGTTCTTC. This translates into CASSDASSGYNEQFF.

This clone was counted a single time. The J gene is TRBJ2-6, the V gene TRBV27; weak D call: TRBD1 (7 bases). This CDR3 has 14 amino acids. V was pared by 5 bases and J by 7 bases, with 12 bases between. Per the germline V gene, CDR1 is MNHEY and CDR2 is SMNVEV (reference sequence). The CDR3 spells CASSRQGGANVLTF. The CDR3 DNA reads as TGTGCCAGCAGTCGACAGGGAGGAGCCAACGTCCTGACTTTC.

The rearrangement uses TRBV14 and TRBJ2-2, with 8 nucleotides matching TRBD2. J was trimmed by 3 bases and V by 1 base; bases with no gene match: 13. The germline gives CDR1 SGHDN, CDR2 FVKESK. CDR3 length equals 19 residues. CDR3 nucleotide sequence: TGTGCCAGCAGCCAAGCGAGTGCCGGGACTAGGGGGTACACCGGGGAGCTGTTTTTT. It is translated as CASSQASAGTRGYTGELFF. The variable domain in full, completed from reference TRBV14 and TRBJ2-2, reads EAGVTQFPSHSVIEKGQTVTLRCDPISGHDNLYWYRRVMGKEIKFLLHFVKESKQDESGMPNNRFLAERTGGTYSTLKVQPAELEDSGVYFCASSQASAGTRGYTGELFFGEGSRLTVL.

The chain links TRBV27 to TRBJ2-7; perhaps TRBD2 as D (6 bases). V lost 7 bases and J 2 bases, leaving 15 bases between the germline ends. The germline V gene encodes CDR1 MNHEY and CDR2 SMNVEV (reference sequence). This CDR3 region has 14 residues. Here the CDR3 reads CASKPVRETYEQYF. Written as DNA, the CDR3 is TGTGCCAGCAAACCGGTCCGGGAGACCTACGAGCAGTACTTC.

The chain uses TRBV14 and TRBJ2-5, with D unresolved. Germline assignment: CDR1 SGHDN and CDR2 FVKESK. Deletions cut 6 bases from V and 2 bases from J, with 10 bases between. This CDR3 region has 13 residues. The CDR3 DNA reads as TGTGCCAGCAGATATCAACAACAAGAGACCCAGTACTTC. Its protein product is CASRYQQQETQYF.

This chain joins TRBV3-1 (or the pseudogene TRBV3-2) and TRBJ1-2; 7 nucleotides align to TRBD1. There are 13 residues in the CDR3. CDR1 and CDR2 (germline): LGHDT, YNNKEL (reference sequence). The V gene end was trimmed by 4 bases and the J gene end by 8 bases; junction bases not matched to a gene: 7. In DNA form, the CDR3 reads TGTGCCAGCAGCCCCCGACAGGGAAAAGGCTACACCTTC. Residues: CASSPRQGKGYTF.

Here the CDR3 reads CAISESEWEKLFF. CDR3 coding DNA: TGTGCCATCAGTGAGTCAGAGTGGGAAAAACTGTTTTTT. The chain combines TRBV10-3 with TRBJ1-4; D is uncertain. The CDR3 has 13 amino acids. Germline values: CDR1 ENHRY, CDR2 SYGVKD. V was pared by 0 bases and J by 8 bases, with 7 bases between.

This sequence joins TRBV14 and TRBJ2-3; 9 bases are shared with TRBD2. The CDR3 contains 15 residues. Trimming cost V 4 bases and J 4 bases; bases outside gene matches: 6. In germline, CDR1 is SGHDN, CDR2 FVKESK. The chain's CDR3 is CASSLSGRPPDTQYF. DNA of the CDR3: TGTGCCAGCAGCCTTAGCGGGAGACCCCCAGATACGCAGTATTTT.

The genes are TRBV5-1 and TRBJ2-2, with 7 nucleotides matching TRBD1. Trimming removed 4 bases from V and 4 bases from J; junction bases left unmatched: 4. This CDR3 has 14 amino acids. Germline V gene data show CDR1 as SGHRS and CDR2 as YFSETQ. The CDR3 DNA follows: TGCGCCAGCAGCACCGACAGGGCCACCGGGGAGCTGTTTTTT. Encoded protein: CASSTDRATGELFF. Drawing the rest from reference TRBV5-1 and TRBJ2-2, the complete variable domain is KAGVTQTPRYLIKTRGQQVTLSCSPISGHRSVSWYQQTPGQGLQFLFEYFSETQRNKGNFPGRFSGRQFSNSRSEMNVSTLELGDSALYLCASSTDRATGELFFGEGSRLTVL.

The rearrangement links TRBV14 to TRBJ1-1, with D tentatively TRBD1 (5 bases). Trimming shortened V by 0 bases and J by 4 bases, and 6 bases separated the two germline ends. The CDR3 is 13 residues long. Germline V gives CDR1 SGHDN, CDR2 FVKESK. This CDR3 reads CASSQDRATEAFF. CDR3 bases: TGTGCCAGCAGCCAAGACAGGGCCACTGAAGCTTTCTTT.

The chain recombines TRBV18 with TRBJ1-2; 7 bases match TRBD1. Germline V lookup: CDR1 KGHSH, CDR2 LQKENI. CDR3 length: 17 residues. Unmatched junction bases numbered 18, after V lost 4 bases and J lost 7 bases. The CDR3 DNA reads TGTGCCAGCTCACTTCTCTCGACAGGGTATAATAATCGTGGCTACACCTTC. Protein sequence: CASSLLSTGYNNRGYTF.

V usage is TRBV6-5 and J usage is TRBJ2-1; TRBD2 matches 9 bases. With 2 bases clipped from V and 10 bases from J, the junction kept 12 bases outside the gene matches. Germline lookup yields CDR1 MNHEY and CDR2 SVGAGI. CDR3 length: 16 amino acids. The CDR3 DNA follows: TGTGCCAGCAGTTACCCCTCCCGGCGGGGGGGTCAGGAGCAGTTCTTC. Its protein is CASSYPSRRGGQEQFF.

This clone was seen more than once but under ten times. The chain employs TRBV6-2 or TRBV6-3 and TRBJ2-6; D is uncertain. Germline-derived CDR1 and CDR2 are MNHEY and SVGEGT. CDR3 length: 16 amino acids. The V gene lost 2 bases and the J gene lost 0 bases, with 8 bases spanning the gap. The CDR3 DNA reads as TGTGCCAGCAGTTACCCAGGCCGCTCTGGGGCCAACGTCCTGACTTTC. Translation gives CASSYPGRSGANVLTF.

This chain connects TRBV6-4 to TRBJ2-1, with a possible D match to TRBD1 (5 bases). The length of the CDR3 is 13 residues. Germline V lookup: CDR1 MRHNA, CDR2 SNTAGT. V was trimmed by 6 bases and J by 9 bases, leaving 15 bases between them. The CDR3 region is CASSPQIGVEQFF. The CDR3, as DNA: TGTGCCAGCAGCCCACAAATAGGGGTTGAGCAGTTCTTC.

The rearrangement uses TRBV10-3 and TRBJ1-1, with 8 nucleotides matching TRBD1. In germline, CDR1 is ENHRY, CDR2 SYGVKD. The CDR3 is 14 amino acids. The trim removed 6 bases at V and 5 bases at J, leaving 8 bases unmatched. The CDR3 here is CAISRTGSVTEAFF. For the CDR3, the DNA is TGTGCCATCAGCCGGACAGGGTCTGTAACTGAAGCTTTCTTT.

The V and J genes are TRBV27 and TRBJ1-5; 11 positions match TRBD1. Germline values: CDR1 MNHEY, CDR2 SMNVEV (reference sequence). V was clipped by 6 bases and J by 1 base; unmatched bases: 8. The CDR3 is made up of 17 amino acids. The CDR3 is CASSTGTGGGSNQPQHF. The CDR3 DNA sequence: TGTGCCAGCAGCACCGGGACAGGGGGTGGGAGCAATCAGCCCCAGCATTTT.

The chain uses TRBV6-1 and TRBJ1-5; D may be TRBD1 (6 bases). Trimming cost V 1 base and J 6 bases, with 10 bases left between them. CDR1 and CDR2 (germline): MNHNS, SASEGT. CDR3 length: 14 amino acids. CDR3 in amino acids: CASSEGGLVQPQHF. CDR3 DNA sequence: TGTGCCAGCAGTGAAGGGGGGCTTGTTCAGCCCCAGCATTTT.

The rearrangement links TRBV25-1 to TRBJ2-1; 9 bases line up with TRBD2. Germline-derived CDR1 and CDR2 are MGHDK and SYGVNS. The CDR3 is 15 residues long. The ends lost 3 bases at V and 10 bases at J; junction bases unmatched: 10. The CDR3 region has the DNA TGTGCCAGCAGTGACGGACTAGCGAACCCTAGGGAGCAGTTCTTC. Its protein is CASSDGLANPREQFF.

The chain carries TRBV28 and TRBJ2-7; a weak D match, TRBD2 (6 bases). Looked up from germline, CDR1 is MDHEN and CDR2 is SYDVKM. The CDR3 runs 18 residues. The ends were cut back, 2 bases at V and 7 bases at J, with 27 bases in the middle. CDR3 in DNA: TGTGCCAGCAGTTTAGTTGCCGCGGGTCTGGGGGGTCCGGGGGAGCAGTACTTC. It is translated as CASSLVAAGLGGPGEQYF.

The chain carries TRBV19 and TRBJ1-1; no clear D gene. The V and J ends lost 4 bases and 4 bases respectively, with 19 bases between them. This CDR3 has 16 residues. Germline V gene lookup returns CDR1 LNHDA and CDR2 SQIVND (reference sequence). In nucleotides, the CDR3 is TGTGCCAGTAGTAACCGGGTGGCACTCATGACCACTGAAGCTTTCTTT. Its protein product is CASSNRVALMTTEAFF.